Each of the 10 T cell receptor beta chains below was sequenced from the same sample in a study of human T cells and chemical hapten exposure. As to time point: patch test 2, 6 weeks after DPC sensitization. Specified treatment: therapeutic diphenylcyclopropenone sensitization with weekly scalp DPC. TCRdb reprocessed the RACE reads via MiXCR and lists one record per CDR3 protein. The sample gives some 350,000 distinct CDR3 sequences, around 6% of which show up once; around 5.6% is in the top ten. The specimen was whole blood, collected in connection with sensitization to the hapten diphenylcyclopropenone (DPC). The receptors derive from a woman aged 18 to 35 with alopecia areata. Some clones in this sample may be carry-over from other donors' samples.

This clonotype was picked up many times. The gene calls are TRBV28 and TRBJ1-6; TRBD1 matches 9 bases. This CDR3 has 15 residues. V was clipped by 6 bases and J by 7 bases; unmatched bases: 7. Germline assignment: CDR1 MDHEN and CDR2 SYDVKM. The CDR3 loop is CASSPWDRVNSPLHF. CDR3 in DNA: TGTGCCAGCAGCCCATGGGACAGGGTCAATTCACCCCTCCACTTT.

This clonotype came up many times. CDR3 residues: CASSMGTEAFF. The CDR3 DNA reads as TGTGCCAGCAGTATGGGGACGGAAGCTTTCTTT. This sequence joins TRBV6-1 and TRBJ1-1; D may be TRBD1 (5 bases). This CDR3 contains 11 residues. The germline V and J ends were trimmed by 5 bases and 8 bases, with 9 bases remaining between them. Germline assignment: CDR1 MNHNS and CDR2 SASEGT.

This clonotype was found a few times. This chain uses TRBV6-1 with TRBJ1-1, with 7 bases aligning to TRBD1. This CDR3 has 14 amino acids. With V trimmed by 6 bases and J by 7 bases, 11 bases remained unmatched. The germline V gene has CDR1 MNHNS and CDR2 SASEGT. The CDR3 DNA follows: TGTGCCAGCAGAGTCACAGGGGAGGTTGGTGAAGCTTTCTTT. Amino acids: CASRVTGEVGEAFF.

This sequence joins TRBV7-9 and TRBJ1-1; D possibly corresponds to TRBD1 (6 bases). The CDR3 runs 14 residues. V dropped 5 bases and J dropped 5 bases, with 15 bases sitting between them. The germline gives CDR1 SEHNR, CDR2 FQNEAQ (reference sequence). The CDR3 is CASSPQGGWTEAFF. In nucleotides, the CDR3 is TGTGCCAGCAGCCCACAGGGAGGGTGGACTGAAGCTTTCTTT.

The table lists this clonotype with many counts. This sequence joins TRBV3-1 and TRBJ1-6, with D unclear. V lost 5 bases and J lost 7, with 15 bases in between. Germline-derived CDR1 and CDR2 are LGHDT and YNNKEL (reference sequence). This CDR3 has 15 amino acids. The DNA for the CDR3 is TGTGCCAGCAGCTCTAGGGTCGGTGGGAATTCACCCCTCCACTTT. Amino acids: CASSSRVGGNSPLHF.

This clonotype was seen many times. CDR3 nucleotides: TGTGCCAGCAGCATTTCCTTAGGGGCAAGAAACACCATATATTTT. Residues: CASSISLGARNTIYF. This chain uses TRBV7-9 with TRBJ1-3; tentative D call: TRBD1 (5 bases). The ends were cut back, 5 bases at V and 5 bases at J, with 16 bases in the middle. The CDR3 has 15 residues. Germline V lookup: CDR1 SEHNR, CDR2 FQNEAQ (reference sequence). The variable domain in full, completed from reference TRBV7-9 and TRBJ1-3, reads DTGVSQNPRHKITKRGQNVTFRCDPISEHNRLYWYRQTLGQGPEFLTYFQNEAQLEKSRLLSDRFSAERPKGSFSTLEIQRTEQGDSAMYLCASSISLGARNTIYFGEGSWLTVV.

The J gene is TRBJ2-7, the V gene TRBV6-5; TRBD1 matches at 8 bases. This CDR3 region has 13 residues. Germline assignment: CDR1 MNHEY and CDR2 SVGAGI. Trimming cost V 6 bases and J 3 bases; bases outside gene matches: 4. The DNA of the CDR3 is TGTGCCAGCAGCGGGACAGGCTTCTACGAGCAGTACTTC. Its protein is CASSGTGFYEQYF.

This chain links TRBV29-1 with TRBJ2-1; weak D call: TRBD2 (5 bases). CDR3 length: 16 residues. Germline assignment: CDR1 SQVTM and CDR2 ANQGSEA. V lost 1 base and J lost 1, with 14 bases in between. This chain's CDR3 is CSVEGIALTSYNEQFF. DNA of the CDR3: TGCAGCGTTGAAGGGATAGCGCTAACTTCCTACAATGAGCAGTTCTTC.

This clonotype was picked up many times. V usage is TRBV12-3 or TRBV12-4 and J usage is TRBJ1-6; D is uncertain. The CDR3 consists of 14 residues. V gave up 3 bases and J gave up 7 bases, with 10 bases separating them. This CDR3 is CASSLAVGNSPLHF. CDR3 coding DNA: TGTGCCAGCAGTTTGGCCGTTGGCAATTCACCCCTCCACTTT.

This clonotype was counted a few times. The chain combines TRBV20-1 with TRBJ2-3, with a tentative D call TRBD2 (5 bases). Germline assignment: CDR1 DFQATT and CDR2 SNEGSKA (reference sequence). Trimming removed 6 bases from V and 0 bases from J, with 19 bases in between. The CDR3 has 16 amino acids. CDR3 in DNA: TGCAGTGCGAGAAAGCCCAGCGGCCTTAGCACAGATACGCAGTATTTT. It codes for CSARKPSGLSTDTQYF.